The 7 T cell receptor beta chains presented below share a single source sample, sequenced in a study of sequential checkpoint blockade in melanoma. Only in-frame clones appear in the TCRdb table, and some are missing; sequencing was by immunoSEQ multiplex PCR. The table includes under 3,000 clones, approximately 19% detected once. Treatment of the sample: randomized to nivolumab then ipilimumab (arm A) or the reverse (arm B). Sequenced here: tumor tissue (inferred from file names), sampled from a patient given nivolumab and ipilimumab in sequence. The receptors were sampled from a human donor with melanoma.

The chain couples TRBV10-1 to TRBJ1-4; no reliable D call. This CDR3 is 11 amino acids long. CDR1 and CDR2 from the germline V gene are WNHNN and SYGVQD (reference sequence). Between the trimmed V and J ends, which lost 5 bases and 6 bases, there was a span of 4 bases. The CDR3 spells CASSRDEKLFF. The CDR3 DNA is TGCGCCAGCAGTCGGGATGAAAAACTGTTTTTT.

This clone has at least ten counts. The chain couples TRBV11-3 to TRBJ1-2; tentative D call: TRBD1 (6 bases). The CDR3 extends over 14 amino acids. Germline assignment: CDR1 SGHNT and CDR2 YENEEA. Trimming removed 2 bases from V and 4 bases from J, with 11 bases in between. The CDR3 loop is CASSLSGQFYGYTF. CDR3 nucleotide sequence: TGTGCCAGCAGCTTAAGCGGACAGTTCTATGGCTACACCTTC.

In DNA, the CDR3 is TGTGCCAGTAGTATTAACACTGAAGCTTTCTTT. Protein: CASSINTEAFF. This chain links TRBV19 with TRBJ1-1; unclear D gene. There are 11 residues in the CDR3. Trimming pared 3 bases from V and 2 bases from J, leaving 1 base between. Germline values: CDR1 LNHDA, CDR2 SQIVND (reference sequence).

As concerns this clone: Other nucleotide sequences from this sample produce the same CDR3. The chain links TRBV28 to TRBJ1-3, with D possibly matching TRBD1 (6 bases). The germline V and J ends were trimmed by 3 bases and 2 bases, with 11 bases remaining between them. Germline assignment: CDR1 MDHEN and CDR2 SYDVKM. The CDR3 has 15 amino acids. The DNA for the CDR3 is TGTGCCAGCAGTTTGGTGGGGGCTGCTGGAAACACCATATATTTT. Its protein is CASSLVGAAGNTIYF.

This chain links TRBV6-8 with TRBJ1-5, with D possibly matching TRBD1 (5 bases). V lost 10 bases and J lost 3, with 16 bases in between. Germline values: CDR1 MNHGY, CDR2 SAAAGT. The CDR3 has 14 residues. The CDR3: CAIRTTGFNQPQHF. The DNA of the CDR3 is TGTGCCATCAGGACCACAGGATTCAATCAGCCCCAGCATTTT.

Sample share makes this clone medium-sized. This chain links TRBV19 with TRBJ1-4, with D unresolved. Trimming shortened V by 6 bases and J by 4 bases, and 12 bases separated the two germline ends. CDR1 and CDR2 from the germline V gene are LNHDA and SQIVND (reference sequence). The CDR3 spans 14 residues. The CDR3 nucleotides are TGTGCCAGTAGGCCAGGTGCTATTAATGAAAAACTGTTTTTT. Protein sequence: CASRPGAINEKLFF. The full variable domain, completed using reference TRBV19 and TRBJ1-4, is DGGITQSPKYLFRKEGQNVTLSCEQNLNHDAMYWYRQDPGQGLRLIYYSQIVNDFQKGDIAEGYSVSREKKESFPLTVTSAQKNPTAFYLCASRPGAINEKLFFGSGTQLSVL.

A few counts support this clone. The chain carries TRBV11-3 and TRBJ2-6; possibly TRBD1 or TRBD2 for D (6 bases each). Germline V gives CDR1 SGHNT, CDR2 YENEEA. Deletions cut 2 bases from V and 0 bases from J, with 14 bases between. The length of the CDR3 is 18 residues. The CDR3: CASSLREVGGSGANVLTF. Written as DNA, the CDR3 is TGTGCCAGCAGCTTAAGGGAGGTAGGGGGCTCTGGGGCCAACGTCCTGACTTTC.